Following are 18 T cell receptor beta chains from one sample sequenced in a study of shared clonotypes between healthy human individuals. Naive CD8 isolation took CD45RO-negative cells positively selected for CCR7 and excluded terminally differentiated effector memory CD45RA+ cells. TCRdb keeps only in-frame clones here, not all; method: immunoSEQ multiplex PCR. The sample includes around 2,000,000 clones, about 93% seen only once; the top ten take around 1.7%. Input material: naive CD8+ T cells from PBMCs. The receptor source for this set is a man aged 18-30 years in good health. Some clones in this sample may be carry-over from other donors' samples.

J is TRBJ1-5 and V is TRBV28; D possibly corresponds to TRBD1 (5 bases). The CDR3 runs 14 residues. Trimming left V 5 bases short and J 9 bases short, with 17 bases between. Germline assignment: CDR1 MDHEN and CDR2 SYDVKM. CDR3 amino acids: CASSRLTGGRPQHF. DNA of the CDR3: TGTGCCAGCAGTCGCCTTACGGGGGGGAGGCCCCAGCATTTT.

The CDR3 DNA reads TGTGCCAGCAGCACCAGCGTCCCGTCAGGGGAATTCGAAAAACTGTTTTTT. This codes for CASSTSVPSGEFEKLFF. The V call is TRBV9, the J call TRBJ1-4; a possible D gene is TRBD1 (6 bases). The CDR3 contains 17 residues. Germline loops: CDR1 SGDLS, CDR2 YYNGEE. V gave up 4 bases and J gave up 8 bases, with 24 bases separating them.

This chain joins TRBV27 and TRBJ2-7; perhaps TRBD2 as D (5 bases). V was clipped by 2 bases and J by 2 bases, with 13 bases between them. The CDR3 totals 15 residues. CDR1 is MNHEY, CDR2 SMNVEV, per germline (reference sequence). The CDR3 spells CASSLIPGRTYEQYF. The CDR3 coding sequence is TGTGCCAGCAGTTTAATCCCGGGGAGAACCTACGAGCAGTACTTC.

The chain recombines TRBV4-2 with TRBJ1-5; D gene uncertain. The germline CDR1 and CDR2 sequences are LGHNA and YNFKEQ. Trimming pared 0 bases from V and 4 bases from J, leaving 10 bases between. The CDR3 covers 15 residues. The CDR3 loop reads CASSQENNNNQPQHF. For the CDR3, the DNA is TGTGCCAGCAGCCAAGAGAACAACAATAATCAGCCCCAGCATTTT.

The rearrangement links TRBV28 to TRBJ2-5; 9 nucleotides match TRBD2. This CDR3 is built from 13 residues. CDR1 is MDHEN and CDR2 is SYDVKM in the germline V gene. With 7 bases clipped from V and 5 bases from J, the junction kept 5 bases outside the gene matches. The CDR3 here is CASKEREVETQYF. Written as DNA, the CDR3 is TGTGCCAGCAAAGAGCGGGAGGTGGAGACCCAGTACTTC.

As DNA, the CDR3 is TGTGCCAGCAGCGTAGATGTTACGGGAGTATACAATGAGCAGTTCTTC. This sequence encodes CASSVDVTGVYNEQFF. This chain connects TRBV9 to TRBJ2-1, with D maybe TRBD2 (6 bases). Germline values: CDR1 SGDLS, CDR2 YYNGEE. V dropped 0 bases and J dropped 4 bases, with 14 bases sitting between them. CDR3 size: 16 residues.

The chain carries TRBV28 and TRBJ1-4, with no clear D. Trimming took off 2 bases at V and 11 bases at J, with 15 bases between the two ends. This CDR3 comprises 14 residues. The germline CDR1 and CDR2 sequences are MDHEN and SYDVKM. The CDR3 DNA sequence: TGTGCCAGCAGTTTAGAACCAGCAGGCGGGAAACTGTTTTTT. This sequence encodes CASSLEPAGGKLFF.

This rearrangement joins TRBV28 to TRBJ2-1; 7 bases agree with TRBD1. The CDR3 contains 17 residues. Germline CDR1 and CDR2: MDHEN and SYDVKM. Trimming removed 1 base from V and 8 bases from J; junction bases left unmatched: 14. The CDR3 sequence is CASSLFPRDREGDEQFF. Here the CDR3 DNA reads TGTGCCAGCAGTTTATTTCCCCGAGACAGGGAAGGAGATGAGCAGTTCTTC.

This chain uses TRBV11-2 with TRBJ1-5, with 8 bases matching TRBD1. Germline assignment: CDR1 SGHAT and CDR2 FQNNGV. The CDR3 has 16 residues. The ends lost 2 bases at V and 5 bases at J; junction bases unmatched: 8. Here the CDR3 DNA reads TGTGCCAGCAGCTTATCCGGGACAGGATTGGATCAGCCCCAGCATTTT. Protein product: CASSLSGTGLDQPQHF.

The chain recombines TRBV11-2 with TRBJ1-2, with D unresolved. CDR1 and CDR2 (germline): SGHAT, FQNNGV. Trimming removed 1 base at V and 7 bases at J, with 13 bases between. The length of the CDR3 is 14 residues. The DNA of the CDR3 is TGTGCCAGCAGCTTAGTGGTGGGAGTTCGTGGCTACACCTTC. Translation: CASSLVVGVRGYTF.

As to this clone: Other nucleotide sequences from this sample produce the same CDR3. The rearrangement joins TRBV5-1 to TRBJ2-7; 10 bases match TRBD2. Germline V gene data show CDR1 as SGHRS and CDR2 as YFSETQ. J lost 3 bases, V lost 2 bases, and 2 bases had no gene match. The CDR3 runs 14 residues. CDR3 residues: CASSLAGGGYEQYF. Written as DNA, the CDR3 is TGCGCCAGCAGCTTAGCGGGAGGGGGCTACGAGCAGTACTTC.

The chain uses TRBV5-1 and TRBJ2-1; D is uncertain. The CDR3 loop spans 15 amino acids. The germline V gene has CDR1 SGHRS and CDR2 YFSETQ. The ends were cut back, 0 bases at V and 4 bases at J, with 11 bases in the middle. The CDR3 region has the DNA TGCGCCAGCAGCTTGGGTCTGGGGAAATACAATGAGCAGTTCTTC. Its protein product is CASSLGLGKYNEQFF.

The rearrangement joins TRBV5-6 to TRBJ1-2; D remains ambiguous. This CDR3 contains 16 residues. V lost 3 bases to trimming and J lost 2 bases, with 17 bases between them. Germline lookup yields CDR1 SGHDT and CDR2 YYEEEE. CDR3 region: CASSYPPDRENYGYTF. In nucleotides, the CDR3 is TGTGCCAGCAGCTACCCCCCGGACCGAGAGAACTATGGCTACACCTTC.

The V and J genes are TRBV19 and TRBJ2-7; 9 nucleotides match TRBD2. The CDR3 consists of 14 residues. Germline assignment: CDR1 LNHDA and CDR2 SQIVND (reference sequence). V lost 3 bases and J lost 5; bases outside the gene matches: 5. The CDR3 reads CASSIGLAGHEQYF. CDR3 DNA sequence: TGTGCCAGTAGTATTGGTCTAGCGGGACACGAGCAGTACTTC.

V and J are TRBV19 and TRBJ2-7; D is uncertain. Germline V gene sequence: CDR1 LNHDA, CDR2 SQIVND (reference sequence). Trimming cost V 3 bases and J 2 bases, with 8 bases left between them. The CDR3 is made up of 13 amino acids. The DNA of the CDR3 is TGTGCCAGTAGTATGTCGGTTACCTACGAGCAGTACTTC. Protein product: CASSMSVTYEQYF.

V and J are TRBV28 and TRBJ1-2; D unclear. Germline-derived CDR1 and CDR2 are MDHEN and SYDVKM. Trimming pared 1 base from V and 4 bases from J, leaving 13 bases between. This CDR3 comprises 15 residues. The CDR3 is CASSLYPKTSYGYTF. CDR3 in DNA: TGTGCCAGCAGTTTATATCCGAAAACAAGCTATGGCTACACCTTC.

J is TRBJ2-7 and V is TRBV6-1; possibly TRBD1 for D (6 bases). V shed 5 bases and J shed 6 bases, with 17 bases lying between them. CDR3 size: 14 residues. CDR1 and CDR2 from the germline V gene are MNHNS and SASEGT. The CDR3 region is CASSPLTGRLEQYF. DNA of the CDR3: TGTGCCAGCAGTCCTTTGACAGGTCGGCTCGAGCAGTACTTC.

The chain carries TRBV7-9 and TRBJ1-5; D gene uncertain. Germline V CDR1 and CDR2: SEHNR, FQNEAQ (reference sequence). CDR3 size: 17 residues. The V gene lost 5 bases and the J gene lost 2 bases, with 19 bases spanning the gap. The CDR3 reads CASSLDAIEGGNQPQHF. The CDR3 nucleotides are TGTGCCAGCAGCCTAGATGCTATTGAGGGAGGCAATCAGCCCCAGCATTTT.